These T cell receptor beta chains were read from a single sample in a study of OX40 agonist ivuxolimab in advanced cancers. TCRdb's copy holds only in-frame clones and misses some; the assay was immunoSEQ multiplex PCR. The data hold about 120,000 clones, with around 95% observed a single time. The sequencing here drew on CD4+ or CD8+ T cells sorted from blood, taken in a trial of the OX40 agonist ivuxolimab. These receptors originate from an adult with an advanced solid tumor such as melanoma, head and neck, liver or kidney cancer. Each CDR3 is given without its conserved first and last residue.

>TRBV18|TRBJ2-6|15
ASSPGTGNSGANVLT
>TRBV30|TRBJ2-1|11
AWSYRGDNEQF
>TRBV13|TRBJ2-5|12
ASSPRGVRQTQY
>TRBV5-6|TRBJ1-1|13
ASSPVWGVNTEAF
>TRBV7-9|TRBJ2-1|14
ASSSLQGAFVNEQF
>TRBV2|TRBJ2-2|14
ASSGQGDRTAGELF
>TRBV5-4|TRBJ2-6|13
ASSFGGSGANVLT
>TRBV7-9|TRBJ2-3|13
ASSPELAGRDTQY
>TRBV5-6|TRBJ2-7|11
ASSRISRYEQY
>TRBV18|TRBJ2-5|15
ASSPPLGSGDGETQY
>TRBV7-8|TRBJ2-1|16
ASSLRRRGTGDYNEQF
>TRBV7-2|TRBJ2-7|13
ASSLGLVDTYEQY
>TRBV7-8|TRBJ1-5|13
ASSLTQGFNQPQH
>TRBV6-5|TRBJ2-2|10
ASSYPSGELF
>TRBV7-3|TRBJ2-1|13
ASSLRVISASEQF
>TRBV5-8|TRBJ2-3|13
ASRGRTGGVDTQY